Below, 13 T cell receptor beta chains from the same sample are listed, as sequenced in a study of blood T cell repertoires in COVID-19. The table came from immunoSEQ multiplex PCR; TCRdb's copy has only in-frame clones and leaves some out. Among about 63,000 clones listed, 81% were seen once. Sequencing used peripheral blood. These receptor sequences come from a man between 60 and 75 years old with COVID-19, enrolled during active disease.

DNA of the CDR3: TGTGCCAGCAGTTCCCTTGACGGACTCAATGAGCAGTTCTTC. Protein: CASSSLDGLNEQFF. The chain is built from TRBV6-2 or TRBV6-3 and TRBJ2-1; TRBD2 might be the D (5 bases). CDR3 length: 14 residues. Germline V lookup: CDR1 MNHEY, CDR2 SVGEGT. V lost 4 bases and J 6 bases, leaving 13 bases between the germline ends.

The CDR3 here is CSVGAGGSTDTQYF. The DNA of the CDR3 is TGCAGCGTTGGAGCGGGGGGTAGCACAGATACGCAGTATTTT. V is TRBV29-1 and J is TRBJ2-3, with 9 nucleotides matching TRBD2. The CDR3 spans 14 residues. V was clipped by 4 bases and J by 0 bases; unmatched bases: 2. In germline, CDR1 is SQVTM, CDR2 ANQGSEA.

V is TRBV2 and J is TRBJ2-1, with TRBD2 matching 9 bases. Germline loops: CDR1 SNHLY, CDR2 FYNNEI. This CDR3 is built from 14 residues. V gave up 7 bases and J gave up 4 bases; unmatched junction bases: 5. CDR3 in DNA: TGTGCCAGCACGGGTAGCGGGAGATACAATGAGCAGTTCTTC. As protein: CASTGSGRYNEQFF.

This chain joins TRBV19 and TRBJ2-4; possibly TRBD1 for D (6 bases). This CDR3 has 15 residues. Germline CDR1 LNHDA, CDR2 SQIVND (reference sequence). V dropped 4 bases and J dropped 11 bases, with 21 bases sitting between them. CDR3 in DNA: TGTGCCAGTAGTACCTTAGGGCAGGGGCTTCTCGTTCAGTACTTC. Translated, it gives CASSTLGQGLLVQYF.

CDR3 bases: TGTGCCAGCAGACCCGGTGGTTGGAACACTGAAGCTTTCTTT. Protein product: CASRPGGWNTEAFF. V usage is TRBV6-5 and J usage is TRBJ1-1; no definite D call. The CDR3 contains 14 residues. Germline V gene data show CDR1 as MNHEY and CDR2 as SVGAGI. Trimming removed 6 bases at V and 1 base at J, with 12 bases between.

Here the CDR3 reads CASSRDASGGYTF. Written as DNA, the CDR3 is TGTGCCAGCAGTCGGGATGCCTCGGGGGGCTACACCTTC. The rearrangement joins TRBV12-3 or TRBV12-4 to TRBJ1-2; D is ambiguous. The CDR3 has 13 residues. The V gene lost 5 bases and the J gene lost 8 bases, with 15 bases spanning the gap.

The CDR3 nucleotides read TGTGCCAGCAGTTACGGCGGGACCTCAGAGACCCAGTACTTC. Translation: CASSYGGTSETQYF. The chain combines TRBV6-5 with TRBJ2-5, with D possibly matching TRBD2 (6 bases). Between the trimmed V and J ends, which lost 2 bases and 4 bases, there was a span of 11 bases. CDR3 size: 14 residues. Germline CDR1 and CDR2: MNHEY and SVGAGI.

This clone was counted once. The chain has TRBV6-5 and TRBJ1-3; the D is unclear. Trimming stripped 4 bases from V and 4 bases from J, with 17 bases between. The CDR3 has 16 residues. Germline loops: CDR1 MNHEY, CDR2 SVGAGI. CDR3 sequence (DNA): TGTGCCAGCAGTTCCGAGGGAGGGTTGGACGGAAACACCATATATTTT. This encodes CASSSEGGLDGNTIYF.

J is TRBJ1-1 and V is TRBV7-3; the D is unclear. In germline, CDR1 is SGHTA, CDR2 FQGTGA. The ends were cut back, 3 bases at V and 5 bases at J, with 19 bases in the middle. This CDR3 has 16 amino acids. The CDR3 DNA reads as TGTGCCAGCAGCTTGAATTCGGGATACTTCGGGACTGAAGCTTTCTTT. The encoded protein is CASSLNSGYFGTEAFF.

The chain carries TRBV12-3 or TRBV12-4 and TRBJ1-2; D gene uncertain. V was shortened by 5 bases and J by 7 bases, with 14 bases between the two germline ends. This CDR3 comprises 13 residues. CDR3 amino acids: CASSLTPEGGYTF. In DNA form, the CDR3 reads TGTGCCAGCAGTCTGACCCCGGAGGGTGGCTACACCTTC.

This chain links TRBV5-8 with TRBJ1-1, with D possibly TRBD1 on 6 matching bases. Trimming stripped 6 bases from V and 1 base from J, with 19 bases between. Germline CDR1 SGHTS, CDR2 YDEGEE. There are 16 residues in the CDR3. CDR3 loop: CASTPAHRARNTEAFF. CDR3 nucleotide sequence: TGTGCCAGCACCCCCGCCCACAGGGCAAGGAACACTGAAGCTTTCTTT.

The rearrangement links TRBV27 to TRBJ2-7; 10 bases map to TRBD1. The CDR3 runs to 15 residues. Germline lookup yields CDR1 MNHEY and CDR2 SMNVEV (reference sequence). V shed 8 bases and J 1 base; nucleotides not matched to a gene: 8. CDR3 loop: CASERSGQGSYEQYF. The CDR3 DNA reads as TGTGCCAGCGAGAGGTCGGGACAGGGGTCCTACGAGCAGTACTTC.

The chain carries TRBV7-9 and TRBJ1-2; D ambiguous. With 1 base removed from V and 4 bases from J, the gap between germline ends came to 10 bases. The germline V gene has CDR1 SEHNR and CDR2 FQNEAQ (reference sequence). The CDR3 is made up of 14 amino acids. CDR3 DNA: TGTGCCAGCAGCTTAGGTGTACTCGGCTATGGCTACACCTTC. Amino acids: CASSLGVLGYGYTF.